These 20 T cell receptor beta chains were all obtained from the same sample, sequenced in a study of shared clonotypes between healthy human individuals. Only in-frame clones appear in the TCRdb table, and some are missing; sequencing was by immunoSEQ multiplex PCR. This table has approximately 480,000 clones, roughly 85% appearing once. The specimen was PBMCs. The receptor set was obtained from a middle-aged woman in good health. Some clones in this sample may be carry-over from other donors' samples.

The genes are TRBV28 and TRBJ2-1; D perhaps matches TRBD2 (6 bases). This CDR3 is built from 15 residues. Germline V CDR1 and CDR2: MDHEN, SYDVKM. Trimming shortened V by 2 bases and J by 8 bases, and 16 bases separated the two germline ends. The CDR3 reads CASSLGGLGMDEQFF. The CDR3 bases are TGTGCCAGCAGTTTAGGAGGGCTTGGAATGGATGAGCAGTTCTTC. Full variable domain (outside the CDR3, taken from reference TRBV28 and TRBJ2-1): DVKVTQSSRYLVKRTGEKVFLECVQDMDHENMFWYRQDPGLGLRLIYFSYDVKMKEKGDIPEGYSVSREKKERFSLILESASTNQTSMYLCASSLGGLGMDEQFFGPGTRLTVL.

Details on this clone: In the same sample, other DNA sequences code for this CDR3. The chain couples TRBV7-9 to TRBJ2-7; tentative D call: TRBD1 (6 bases). The CDR3 consists of 16 residues. V was pared by 1 base and J by 0 bases, with 13 bases between. The germline V gene has CDR1 SEHNR and CDR2 FQNEAQ (reference sequence). The CDR3 sequence is CASSLVGGRSSYEQYF. In nucleotides, the CDR3 is TGTGCCAGCAGCTTAGTTGGGGGCAGGAGCTCCTACGAGCAGTACTTC.

At least ten counts were recorded for this clone. The rearrangement joins TRBV2 to TRBJ2-1; either TRBD1 or TRBD2 may fit D (5 bases each). The V and J ends lost 6 bases and 7 bases respectively, with 13 bases between them. CDR1 and CDR2 (germline): SNHLY, FYNNEI. The CDR3 spans 13 residues. The CDR3 is CASSGMGRNEQFF. The CDR3 DNA reads TGTGCCAGCAGCGGGATGGGACGGAATGAGCAGTTCTTC.

The chain carries TRBV29-1 and TRBJ2-7; TRBD1 agrees at 8 bases. Germline V gene data show CDR1 as SQVTM and CDR2 as ANQGSEA. The CDR3 consists of 12 residues. V trimming: 8 bases; J trimming: 5 bases; junction bases outside the gene matches: 8. The CDR3 DNA sequence: TGCAGCATACGACAGGGGTCCAACGAGCAGTACTTC. The encoded protein is CSIRQGSNEQYF.

This CDR3 reads CASSPPSRVDTEAFF. DNA of the CDR3: TGTGCCAGCTCACCACCAAGTCGGGTCGACACTGAAGCTTTCTTT. The rearrangement joins TRBV18 to TRBJ1-1; D gene ambiguous. The CDR3 has 15 amino acids. V was clipped by 0 bases and J by 3 bases, with 11 bases between them. Germline V gene data show CDR1 as KGHSH and CDR2 as LQKENI.

The gene calls are TRBV7-2 and TRBJ1-2, with 8 positions matching TRBD1. V lost 5 bases, J lost 4 bases, and 6 bases stayed unmatched. The CDR3 loop spans 14 amino acids. Germline assignment: CDR1 SGHTA and CDR2 FQGNSA. CDR3 nucleotides: TGTGCCAGCAGCCAAGACAGGGGAGGCTATGGCTACACCTTC. It yields the protein CASSQDRGGYGYTF.

This clone was recorded a few times. At the DNA level, this CDR3 is encoded by other sequences in the same sample as well. The V call is TRBV7-2, the J call TRBJ1-4; D not certain. Germline V CDR1 and CDR2: SGHTA, FQGNSA. This CDR3 has 14 amino acids. V dropped 1 base and J dropped 1 base, with 4 bases sitting between them. CDR3 sequence: CASSLGGTNEKLFF. The CDR3 nucleotides are TGTGCCAGCAGCTTAGGGGGAACTAATGAAAAACTGTTTTTT.

V is TRBV7-3 and J is TRBJ2-5; 15 nucleotides align to TRBD2. The J segment lost 4 bases and the V segment lost 1 base, leaving 7 bases of the junction unmatched. This CDR3 is built from 18 residues. The germline V gene encodes CDR1 SGHTA and CDR2 FQGTGA. CDR3: CASSLRGTSGRSAETQYF. The CDR3 nucleotides read TGTGCCAGCAGCTTAAGGGGGACTAGCGGGAGGTCGGCAGAGACCCAGTACTTC.

This sequence joins TRBV11-2 and TRBJ2-1; 8 bases are shared with TRBD1. From germline, CDR1 is SGHAT and CDR2 FQNNGV. CDR3 length equals 14 residues. V was clipped by 5 bases and J by 4 bases; unmatched bases: 4. The CDR3 spells CASSGGTGYNEQFF. Written as DNA, the CDR3 is TGTGCCAGCAGCGGGGGGACAGGATACAATGAGCAGTTCTTC.

This chain joins TRBV10-3 and TRBJ2-7, with a tentative D call TRBD2 (5 bases). The V gene's germline CDR1 is ENHRY and CDR2 SYGVKD. The CDR3 is 16 residues long. V lost 10 bases and J 4 bases, leaving 26 bases between the germline ends. The chain's CDR3 is CATNAWQEGVLYEQYF. Here the CDR3 DNA reads TGTGCCACCAACGCCTGGCAAGAGGGAGTCCTTTACGAGCAGTACTTC.

The chain links TRBV5-5 to TRBJ1-5; 9 nucleotides match TRBD1. The germline CDR1 and CDR2 sequences are SGHKS and YYEKEE (reference sequence). This CDR3 is 14 amino acids long. V trimming: 4 bases; J trimming: 4 bases; junction bases outside the gene matches: 3. CDR3 protein: CASSGTGNNQPQHF. CDR3 in DNA: TGTGCCAGCAGCGGGACAGGGAATAATCAGCCCCAGCATTTT.

The chain has TRBV28 and TRBJ1-1; D gene ambiguous. CDR1 and CDR2 (germline): MDHEN, SYDVKM. The CDR3 extends over 13 amino acids. V was trimmed by 2 bases and J by 6 bases, leaving 10 bases between them. The CDR3 reads CASSLPGAAEAFF. CDR3 DNA sequence: TGTGCCAGCAGTTTACCGGGCGCCGCTGAAGCTTTCTTT.

The genes are TRBV2 and TRBJ1-4; unclear D gene. Germline CDR1 reads SNHLY; CDR2 reads FYNNEI. The germline V and J ends were trimmed by 6 bases and 7 bases, with 9 bases remaining between them. This CDR3 is built from 12 residues. The CDR3 coding sequence is TGTGCCAGCAGCTTCCCCGGTGAAAAACTGTTTTTT. Translation gives CASSFPGEKLFF.

The V gene is TRBV10-3, the J gene TRBJ1-1; D gene uncertain. Germline V CDR1 and CDR2: ENHRY, SYGVKD. The CDR3 extends over 12 amino acids. V was cut by 8 bases and J by 1 base, with 8 bases left in between. As DNA, the CDR3 is TGTGCCATCTCCAACGGGAACACTGAAGCTTTCTTT. Translated: CAISNGNTEAFF.

In its sample, this clone was seen a few times. Written as DNA, the CDR3 is TGCGCCAGCGGGACTGCCTCGGGGGACAATGAGCAGTTCTTC. This translates into CASGTASGDNEQFF. The V and J genes are TRBV5-1 and TRBJ2-1; the D gene is possibly TRBD2 (6 bases). Germline V CDR1 and CDR2: SGHRS, YFSETQ. Trimming pared 7 bases from V and 5 bases from J, leaving 16 bases between. The CDR3 extends over 14 amino acids.

The genes are TRBV19 and TRBJ1-5; 7 bases map to TRBD1. This CDR3 has 13 amino acids. Unmatched junction bases numbered 3, after V lost 5 bases and J lost 5 bases. Germline V gene sequence: CDR1 LNHDA, CDR2 SQIVND (reference sequence). Here the CDR3 DNA reads TGTGCCAGTAGTGTAACAGGGGATCAGCCCCAGCATTTT. It codes for CASSVTGDQPQHF.

The chain links TRBV19 to TRBJ1-3; D not resolved. Germline CDR1 and CDR2: LNHDA and SQIVND (reference sequence). The CDR3 is 13 amino acids. V was clipped by 3 bases and J by 2 bases, with 5 bases between them. The CDR3: CASSMVAGNTIYF. The CDR3 nucleotides are TGTGCCAGTAGTATGGTCGCTGGAAACACCATATATTTT.

On this clone itself: The same CDR3 is also encoded by other DNA sequences in this sample. The rearrangement joins TRBV15 to TRBJ2-5; D not certain. CDR1 is LNHNV and CDR2 is YYDKDF in the germline V gene (reference sequence). The V end lost 3 bases, the J end lost 1 base, and 3 bases lay between the germline ends. The CDR3 runs 12 residues. The CDR3 spells CATSRGQETQYF. Here the CDR3 DNA reads TGTGCCACCAGCAGGGGCCAAGAGACCCAGTACTTC.

A single count supports this clone. The chain has TRBV11-2 and TRBJ1-2, with TRBD1 identical over 7 bases. The CDR3 length is 16 residues. CDR1 is SGHAT, CDR2 FQNNGV, per germline. The V and J ends lost 4 bases and 4 bases, in that order; junction bases with no gene match: 12. In DNA, the CDR3 is TGTGCCAGCAGCTCGACAAGGGGGCGTAGAGGCTATGGCTACACCTTC. Its translation: CASSSTRGRRGYGYTF.

Here the CDR3 reads CASRKGLPYNEQFF. In DNA, the CDR3 is TGTGCCAGCAGGAAGGGACTCCCCTACAATGAGCAGTTCTTC. The chain carries TRBV28 and TRBJ2-1; weak D call: TRBD2 (6 bases). CDR1 and CDR2 from the germline V gene are MDHEN and SYDVKM. This CDR3 is built from 14 residues. The V gene lost 6 bases and the J gene lost 2 bases, with 11 bases spanning the gap.